Described below is a single TCR beta chain sequence and its context. Its antigen is currently not known. No base quality values were provided; no much bigger clone lies one nucleotide off. The data were taken from a study of blood T cell repertoires in COVID-19 (dated by TCRdb to the early 2020s). Turning to the overall study: Samples from collaborators originated in the United States, Italy and Spain and spanned both the acute and convalescent phases of COVID-19. The prospective study material was composed of cDNA or gDNA derived from T cells, B-cell-depleted T cells, or PBMCs. Deeply sampled blood TCRbeta repertoires from subjects exposed to, actively infected with, or recovered from COVID-19 were included in the dataset. The repertoires were released in a freely available public database intended as a resource for research on the immune response to SARS-CoV-2. The samples were drawn from two sources: the first 160 participants of the ongoing ImmuneRACE study, and 1,200 or so subjects contributed by 6 global collaborators. Sample metadata almost always included a de-identified subject ID, COVID-19 status, age in years and sex. Where available, HLA class I and class II types were obtained from metadata supplied by the sample provider rather than from assay-based typing. Overall study results and their limits: How much clinical and demographic metadata was included differed by source and by participant, and the metadata was provided uncurated.

Each collaborating institution followed its own protocols to collect whole blood in K2EDTA tubes. For TCRbeta analysis, collaborator samples were shipped as frozen whole blood, as isolated PBMCs, or as DNA extracted from either sample type. The immunoSEQ Assay, a bias-controlled multiplex PCR, was used to amplify TCRbeta CDR3 regions from genomic DNA. Turning to the authors' computational methods: Within the assay, amplification of reference gene primers was used to estimate how many nucleated cells each sample contained. Sequence reads were collapsed and filtered to measure the absolute abundance of every unique TCRbeta CDR3 rearrangement. For each sample, productive Simpson clonality was calculated by taking the square root of Simpson's diversity index across productive rearrangements. This is the immuneACCESS table as TCRdb keeps it, with only in-frame sequences that have V and J called. A part of the clones is gone; compared with another copy, unresolved V genes explain less than half, and the rest is unexplained. The V and J calls and clone size are taken from that table; D and trimming were inferred from the DNA. This sample has about 44,000 clones in its table, and about 85% of those were observed once. The ten largest clones capture 20% to 30% of the sample.

Sequences SNHLY (CDR1) and FYNNEI (CDR2) are obtained from the germline V gene. From its cysteine to its phenylalanine, the CDR3 spans 15 amino acids. Only CDR3 DNA is held: 45 bases, read in frame from base 1. V ends up 4 bases short and J 5 bases short, with an unmatched junction base count of 3. The specimen sequenced was peripheral blood. The chain employs TRBV2 and TRBJ1-6; 9 bases in between match TRBD1. The clonotype originates from a woman older than 75 in a cohort sampled during active or convalescent COVID-19. The CDR3 region: CASSVTGGDNSPLHF. The DNA reads TGTGCCAGCAGTGTGACAGGGGGGGATAATTCACCCCTCCACTTT. Full variable domain (CDR3 extended with the reference TRBV2 and TRBJ1-6 proteins): EPEVTQTPSHQVTQMGQEVILRCVPISNHLYFYWYRQILGQKVEFLVSFYNNEISEKSEIFDDQFSVERPDGSNFTLKIRSTKLEDSAMYFCASSVTGGDNSPLHFGNGTRLTVT.